The next 2 T cell receptor beta chains were all read from a single sample in a study of shared clonotypes between healthy human individuals (dated by TCRdb to 2020 to 2021). Library preparation employed the immunoSEQ multiplex PCR assay. As stored in TCRdb, this immuneACCESS dataset retains in-frame rearrangements with V and J assigned. A fraction of the clones does not appear; measured against another copy, unresolved V genes explain less than half of the discrepancy, and the remainder lacks a known reason. This sample lists 1.5 million to 2.5 million clones; less than 95% were detected once. The top ten clonotypes cover more than 0.95% of the sample. CD8 naive samples were obtained by positive selection for CCR7 among CD45RO-negative cells, yielding a CD45RA+CCR7+ population from which TemRA cells were excluded. Sequencing used naive CD8+ T cells sorted from blood. The cell subset or site label corresponds to: CD45RA+CCR7+. The receptor source for this set is a man in his late teens or twenties in good health.

The V gene is TRBV27, the J gene TRBJ1-2, with TRBD1 identical over 7 bases. With V trimmed by 1 base and J by 4 bases, 6 bases remained unmatched. Germline CDR1 and CDR2: MNHEY and SMNVEV (reference sequence). This CDR3 comprises 15 residues. CDR3 nucleotides: TGTGCCAGCAGTTTATTCCGACAGGGCGTCTATGGCTACACCTTC. Protein sequence: CASSLFRQGVYGYTF.

V gene TRBV27 combines with J gene TRBJ2-3, with D maybe TRBD1 (5 bases). Germline loops: CDR1 MNHEY, CDR2 SMNVEV (reference sequence). The CDR3 is made up of 15 amino acids. Trimming stripped 7 bases from V and 2 bases from J, with 16 bases between. The chain's CDR3 is CASMYSRGSTDTQYF. The DNA for the CDR3 is TGTGCCAGCATGTATTCTAGGGGCTCCACAGATACGCAGTATTTT.